These T cell receptor beta chains were read from a single sample in a study of vaccination effects on CD4 cells after COVID-19. This table comes from immunoSEQ multiplex PCR, and its TCRdb copy is limited to in-frame clones, with some not included. The sample holds about 54,000 clones, around 86% seen once. Their target antigens are unknown. Sequences were derived from CD4+ T cells from PBMCs cultured with HCoV-229E spike peptides, sampled before COVID-19 vaccination. These receptors all come from a human donor who received a COVID-19 vaccine. CDR3s include the opening cysteine and the closing phenylalanine or tryptophan. A D gene is named only where the DNA matches it firmly. Size tells how often a clone was seen (once, few, many) or the class of an expanded clone, and some rows leave it out.

d_gene,abundance,v_gene,j_gene,CDR3aa,CDR3nt
.,few,TRBV28,TRBJ1-6,CATSVGNSPLHF,TGTGCCACCTCAGTTGGCAATTCACCCCTCCACTTT
TRBD1,.,TRBV18,TRBJ1-1,CASSGTGWGTEAFF,TGTGCCAGCTCAGGGACAGGGTGGGGCACTGAAGCTTTCTTT
TRBD2,.,TRBV14,TRBJ2-3,CASSRAGVSTDTQYF,TGTGCCAGCAGCCGGGCGGGGGTAAGCACAGATACGCAGTATTTT
.,once,TRBV7-7,TRBJ2-5,CASSPRPGTSQETQYF,TGTGCCAGCAGCCCGCGACCGGGAACCTCCCAAGAGACCCAGTACTTC
.,.,TRBV10-3,TRBJ2-4,CAISESSSGNIQYF,TGTGCCATCAGTGAGTCATCGTCGGGAAACATTCAGTACTTC
.,.,TRBV15,TRBJ2-2,CATSSRRGNTGELFF,TGTGCCACCAGCTCAAGGAGGGGGAACACCGGGGAGCTGTTTTTT
.,.,TRBV19,TRBJ1-6,CASKEGGTSYSPLHF,TGTGCCAGTAAAGAGGGGGGGACATCATATTCACCCCTCCACTTT
.,.,TRBV7-8,TRBJ1-1,CASSLVYGALWTEAFF,TGTGCCAGCAGCTTAGTATACGGGGCGCTATGGACTGAAGCTTTCTTT
TRBD1,.,TRBV7-2,TRBJ1-6,CASSPEGQFNSPLHF,TGTGCCAGCAGCCCCGAGGGACAGTTTAATTCACCCCTCCACTTT
.,.,TRBV5-1,TRBJ1-1,CASSFDGRTEAFF,TGCGCCAGCAGCTTTGACGGACGCACTGAAGCTTTCTTT
TRBD1,.,TRBV18,TRBJ1-2,CASSPSGGSNYGYTF,TGTGCCAGCTCACCGTCAGGGGGATCCAACTATGGCTACACCTTC
.,.,TRBV7-8,TRBJ2-2,CASSSDPNTGELFF,TGTGCCAGCAGCTCAGACCCGAACACCGGGGAGCTGTTTTTT
TRBD2,.,TRBV19,TRBJ2-5,CASSTLAGGQETQYF,TGTGCCAGTAGTACTCTAGCGGGGGGGCAGGAGACCCAGTACTTC
.,once,TRBV5-1,TRBJ2-1,CASSLFSGSSYNEQFF,TGCGCCAGCAGCTTGTTCTCGGGGAGCTCCTACAATGAGCAGTTCTTC
.,few,TRBV7-2,TRBJ1-5,CASSLDFANQPQHF,TGTGCCAGCAGCTTAGACTTCGCCAATCAGCCCCAGCATTTT
.,.,TRBV6-5,TRBJ1-3,CASRRDVSSGNTIYF,TGTGCCAGCAGAAGGGACGTAAGCTCTGGAAACACCATATATTTT
TRBD1,few,TRBV19,TRBJ2-5,CASSRGQLQETQYF,TGTGCCAGTAGTAGGGGACAGCTCCAAGAGACCCAGTACTTC
TRBD1,.,TRBV15,TRBJ1-1,CATSRTGGTEAFF,TGTGCCACCAGCAGGACAGGGGGCACTGAAGCTTTCTTT